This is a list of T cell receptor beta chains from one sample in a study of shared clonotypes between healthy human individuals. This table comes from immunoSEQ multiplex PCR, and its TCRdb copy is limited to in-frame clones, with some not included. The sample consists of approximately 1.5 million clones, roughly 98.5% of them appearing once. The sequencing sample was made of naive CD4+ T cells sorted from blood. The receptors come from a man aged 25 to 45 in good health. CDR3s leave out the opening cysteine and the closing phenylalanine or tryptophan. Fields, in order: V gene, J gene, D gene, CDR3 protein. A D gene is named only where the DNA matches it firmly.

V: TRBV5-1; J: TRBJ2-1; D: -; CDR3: ASSLGALTGLNEQF
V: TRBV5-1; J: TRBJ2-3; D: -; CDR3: ASSLAGIGTDTQY
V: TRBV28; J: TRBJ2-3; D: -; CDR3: ASSFRGSTDTQY
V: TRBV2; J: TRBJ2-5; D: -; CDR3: ARRLSGGGETQY
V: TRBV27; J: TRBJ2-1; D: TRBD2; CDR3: ASGLGTRSNEQF
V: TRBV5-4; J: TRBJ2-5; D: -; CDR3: ASSLGGAAQETQY
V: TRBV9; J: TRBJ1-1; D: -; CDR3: ASSVGWNTEAF
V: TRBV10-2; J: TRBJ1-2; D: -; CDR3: ASSPDRNYGYT
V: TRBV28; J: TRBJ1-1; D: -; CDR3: ASSLLVGRGTEAF
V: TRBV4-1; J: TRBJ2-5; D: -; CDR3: ASSPDQGGLIRETQY
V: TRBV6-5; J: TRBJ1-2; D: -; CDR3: ASSYTGFYGYT
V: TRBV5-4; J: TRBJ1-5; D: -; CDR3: ASSFGGLRNQPQH
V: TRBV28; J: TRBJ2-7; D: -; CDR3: ASSPPGILTYEQY
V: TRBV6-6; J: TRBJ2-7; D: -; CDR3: ASSYGGRGSYEQY
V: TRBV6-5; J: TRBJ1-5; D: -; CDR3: ASSPGYQPQH
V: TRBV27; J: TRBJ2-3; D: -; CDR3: ASRLPSTDTQY
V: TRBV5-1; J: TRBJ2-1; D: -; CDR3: ASSTSPLAPFEF
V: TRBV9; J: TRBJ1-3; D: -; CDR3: ASSVEGSGNTIY
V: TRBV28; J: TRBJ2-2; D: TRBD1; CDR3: ASRRDRGPGELF
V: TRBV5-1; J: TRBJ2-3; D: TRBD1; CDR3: ASSLASTGGADTQY
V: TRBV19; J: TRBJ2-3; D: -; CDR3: ASSISLTVIRSD
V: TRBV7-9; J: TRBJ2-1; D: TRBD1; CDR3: ASIGRRGQGYNEQF
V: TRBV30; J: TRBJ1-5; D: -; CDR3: AWSVSIDQPQH
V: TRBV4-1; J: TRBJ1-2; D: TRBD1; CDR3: ASSQADRDGDGYT
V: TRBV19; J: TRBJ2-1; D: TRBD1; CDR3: ASRPTGVAYNEQF
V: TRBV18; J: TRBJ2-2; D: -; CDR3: ASSPKRSTGELF
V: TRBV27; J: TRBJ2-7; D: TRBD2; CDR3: ASKEASGTYEQY
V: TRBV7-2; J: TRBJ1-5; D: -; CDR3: ASSFPGSDQPQH
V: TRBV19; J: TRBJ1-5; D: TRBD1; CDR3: ASSTGTGGNQPQH
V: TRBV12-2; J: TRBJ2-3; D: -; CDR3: ASRLFEREEDTQY
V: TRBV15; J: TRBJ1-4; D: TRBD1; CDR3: ATSRGDRGDEKLF
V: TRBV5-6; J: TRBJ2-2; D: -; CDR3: ASSLMTGELF
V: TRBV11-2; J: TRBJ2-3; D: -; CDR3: ASSSGTHVSTDTQY
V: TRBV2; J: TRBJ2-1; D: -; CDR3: ASSGLGPQAYNEQF